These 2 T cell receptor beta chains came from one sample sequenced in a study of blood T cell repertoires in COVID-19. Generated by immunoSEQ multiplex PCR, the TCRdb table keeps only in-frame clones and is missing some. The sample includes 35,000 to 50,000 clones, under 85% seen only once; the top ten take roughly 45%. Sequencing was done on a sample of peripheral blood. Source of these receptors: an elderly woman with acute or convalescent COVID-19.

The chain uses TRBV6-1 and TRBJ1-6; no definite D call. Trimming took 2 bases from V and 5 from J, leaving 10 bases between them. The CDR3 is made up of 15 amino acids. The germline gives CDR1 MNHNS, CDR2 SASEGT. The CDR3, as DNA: TGTGCCAGCAGTGAACCGGGGAAGAATAATTCACCCCTCCACTTT. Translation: CASSEPGKNNSPLHF.

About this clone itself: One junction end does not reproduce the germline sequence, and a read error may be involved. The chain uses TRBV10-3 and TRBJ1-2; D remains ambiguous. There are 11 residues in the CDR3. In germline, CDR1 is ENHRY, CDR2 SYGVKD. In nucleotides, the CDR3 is TGTGCCATCAGTGAGAACTACGGCTACACCTTC. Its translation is CAISENYGYTF.